These 27 T cell receptor beta chains came from one sample sequenced in a study of blood T cell repertoires in COVID-19. Sequencing was performed with immunoSEQ multiplex PCR; in TCRdb, only in-frame clones are kept and a portion is missing. This table has 98,000 or so clones, about four fifths appearing once. The sequencing sample was made of peripheral blood. The receptors were gathered from a man aged 55 to 69 with acute or convalescent COVID-19.

The rearrangement links TRBV5-1 to TRBJ2-3, with D uncertain. From germline, CDR1 is SGHRS and CDR2 YFSETQ. Trimming took 1 base from V and 5 from J, leaving 5 bases between them. The CDR3 covers 12 residues. The chain's CDR3 is CASSLPLDTQYF. The CDR3, as DNA: TGCGCCAGCAGCTTGCCTCTAGATACGCAGTATTTT.

This clone came up a few times. This chain connects TRBV6-2 or TRBV6-3 to TRBJ2-1; tentatively, D is TRBD2 (6 bases). CDR1 and CDR2 (germline): MNHEY, SVGEGT. V lost 4 bases, J lost 0 bases, and 10 bases lay in between. This CDR3 contains 15 residues. This CDR3 is CASSWGVSSYNEQFF. The CDR3 nucleotides are TGTGCCAGCAGTTGGGGGGTAAGCTCCTACAATGAGCAGTTCTTC.

The chain is built from TRBV24-1 and TRBJ2-7; D is uncertain. Germline assignment: CDR1 KGHDR and CDR2 SFDVKD. The V and J ends lost 4 bases and 1 base respectively, with 7 bases between them. This CDR3 region has 13 residues. CDR3 residues: CATSDPTSYEQYF. The CDR3 nucleotides are TGTGCCACCAGTGACCCTACGTCCTACGAGCAGTACTTC.

This clone was counted only a few times. The V and J genes are TRBV7-2 and TRBJ2-1; D possibly corresponds to TRBD2 (5 bases). CDR1 is SGHTA, CDR2 FQGNSA, per germline. This CDR3 is 14 amino acids long. Trimming shortened V by 5 bases and J by 10 bases, and 18 bases separated the two germline ends. The CDR3 DNA follows: TGTGCCAGCAGCCCCCGGCCCTCTAGCCCGGAGCAGTTCTTC. Protein product: CASSPRPSSPEQFF.

The V and J genes are TRBV27 and TRBJ2-7; D might be TRBD2 (6 bases). This CDR3 has 14 residues. V lost 0 bases and J lost 6, with 12 bases in between. Germline CDR1 is MNHEY and CDR2 is SMNVEV (reference sequence). In nucleotides, the CDR3 is TGTGCCAGCAGTTTATCGTGGAGGGATTCCGAGCAGTACTTC. The encoded protein is CASSLSWRDSEQYF.

The rearrangement joins TRBV7-6 to TRBJ1-6; D call uncertain. The CDR3 length is 12 residues. Trimming took 5 bases from V and 7 from J, leaving 6 bases between them. The germline V gene has CDR1 SGHVS and CDR2 FNYEAQ. The CDR3 DNA sequence: TGTGCCAGCAGCCTATTCAATTCACCCCTCCACTTT. The encoded protein is CASSLFNSPLHF.

The V and J genes are TRBV9 and TRBJ2-3; D unclear. This CDR3 spans 15 amino acids. Trimming took 1 base from V and 0 from J, leaving 9 bases between them. The germline V gene encodes CDR1 SGDLS and CDR2 YYNGEE. The chain's CDR3 is CASSVFWASTDTQYF. In DNA form, the CDR3 reads TGTGCCAGCAGCGTATTTTGGGCTAGCACAGATACGCAGTATTTT.

The DNA for the CDR3 is TGTGCCAGCTCACTTCATGAGACAGGGGGCAATACTTCACCCCTCCACTTT. Its protein product is CASSLHETGGNTSPLHF. The chain is built from TRBV18 and TRBJ1-6; 10 bases agree with TRBD1. The CDR3 has 17 amino acids. Germline CDR1 and CDR2: KGHSH and LQKENI. Trimming removed 4 bases from V and 9 bases from J; junction bases left unmatched: 12.

This chain uses TRBV19 with TRBJ2-5; 11 positions agree with TRBD1. CDR3 size: 15 residues. CDR1 is LNHDA and CDR2 is SQIVND in the germline V gene (reference sequence). The trim removed 7 bases at V and 4 bases at J, leaving 8 bases unmatched. The CDR3 here is CASTLGQGAGETQYF. DNA for the CDR3: TGTGCCAGTACCCTAGGACAGGGGGCCGGAGAGACCCAGTACTTC.

The chain has TRBV30 and TRBJ2-3; unclear D gene. The germline CDR1 and CDR2 sequences are GTSNPN and SVGIG (reference sequence). There are 18 residues in the CDR3. The V and J ends lost 1 base and 0 bases respectively, with 20 bases between them. CDR3 bases: TGTGCCTGGAGTGCACCCCCCTTCCGAGCCTCTAGCACAGATACGCAGTATTTT. Its protein is CAWSAPPFRASSTDTQYF.

The chain couples TRBV18 to TRBJ1-1; no clear D gene. The germline V gene encodes CDR1 KGHSH and CDR2 LQKENI. The V end was cut by 7 bases, the J end by 1 base, with 13 bases between. CDR3 length: 14 residues. CDR3 DNA: TGTGCCAGCTTAACGGCCGGCGGGAACACTGAAGCTTTCTTT. It codes for CASLTAGGNTEAFF.

The gene calls are TRBV6-6 and TRBJ2-5; the D is unclear. The V and J ends lost 0 bases and 5 bases respectively, with 10 bases between them. The CDR3 spans 14 residues. The germline gives CDR1 MNHNY, CDR2 SVGAGI (reference sequence). The CDR3 region is CASSYSSVPETQYF. For the CDR3, the DNA is TGTGCCAGCAGTTACTCGAGCGTGCCGGAGACCCAGTACTTC.

This clone turned up a few times. The chain uses TRBV3-1 (or the pseudogene TRBV3-2) and TRBJ1-1, with D perhaps TRBD1 (6 bases). V was trimmed by 2 bases and J by 6 bases, leaving 16 bases between them. There are 15 residues in the CDR3. CDR1 is LGHDT and CDR2 is YNNKEL in the germline V gene (reference sequence). CDR3 in amino acids: CASSQSTGKGSEAFF. The CDR3 region has the DNA TGTGCCAGCAGCCAATCAACAGGGAAGGGATCTGAAGCTTTCTTT.

This clone was recorded once. The J gene is TRBJ1-4, the V gene TRBV12-3 or TRBV12-4, with D tentatively TRBD1 (6 bases). The CDR3 consists of 13 residues. Trimming left V 1 base short and J 14 bases short, with 14 bases between. The CDR3 DNA reads TGTGCCAGCAGTTTAGACTCAGGGGCGAAGCTGTTTTTT. Protein: CASSLDSGAKLFF.

The sample holds one count of this clone. This chain links TRBV19 with TRBJ2-3, with D possibly matching TRBD1 (5 bases). V lost 4 bases and J lost 2, with 13 bases in between. Germline CDR1 reads LNHDA; CDR2 reads SQIVND (reference sequence). The CDR3 is made up of 15 amino acids. CDR3 nucleotides: TGTGCCAGTAGTAGGGGCGGATCGTTCACAGATACGCAGTATTTT. It specifies CASSRGGSFTDTQYF.

The chain has TRBV27 and TRBJ2-6; the D gene is possibly TRBD2 (5 bases). V gave up 3 bases and J gave up 4 bases, with 10 bases separating them. CDR1 MNHEY and CDR2 SMNVEV come from the germline V gene (reference sequence). The CDR3 has 15 amino acids. CDR3 sequence reads: CASSLSRRGANVLTF. The CDR3 DNA is TGTGCCAGCAGTTTGTCTAGGAGGGGGGCCAACGTCCTGACTTTC.

This sequence joins TRBV4-3 and TRBJ2-2; 7 bases align to TRBD2. The V gene end was trimmed by 4 bases and the J gene end by 6 bases; junction bases not matched to a gene: 11. There are 16 residues in the CDR3. Germline V CDR1 and CDR2: LGHNA, YSLEER. CDR3 bases: TGCGCCAGCAGCCGTGGTGCGGGAGTAAATCCCGGGGAGCTGTTTTTT. It codes for CASSRGAGVNPGELFF.

The V gene is TRBV6-2 or TRBV6-3, the J gene TRBJ1-1; D gene ambiguous. Germline values: CDR1 MNHEY, CDR2 SVGEGT. The CDR3 is 16 residues long. The germline V and J ends were trimmed by 3 bases and 0 bases, with 14 bases remaining between them. This CDR3 reads CASSYSRVDLNTEAFF. DNA for the CDR3: TGTGCCAGCAGTTATTCCCGGGTAGACCTGAACACTGAAGCTTTCTTT.

This chain links TRBV11-2 with TRBJ2-2; D is undetermined. CDR3 length equals 14 residues. Germline CDR1 and CDR2: SGHAT and FQNNGV. Deletions cut 9 bases from V and 2 bases from J, with 13 bases between. The CDR3 sequence: CASTLGSNTGELFF. The DNA for the CDR3 is TGTGCCAGTACATTGGGCAGTAACACCGGGGAGCTGTTTTTT.

The chain combines TRBV5-1 with TRBJ1-6, with TRBD1 matching over 7 bases. Looked up from germline, CDR1 is SGHRS and CDR2 is YFSETQ. The CDR3 consists of 14 residues. V gave up 2 bases and J gave up 8 bases; unmatched junction bases: 4. This CDR3 is CASSFRDRDSPLHF. CDR3 nucleotides: TGCGCCAGCAGCTTTAGAGACAGGGATTCACCCCTCCACTTT.

The V call is TRBV5-4, the J call TRBJ2-1; D perhaps matches TRBD1 (5 bases). This CDR3 has 13 residues. Germline CDR1 is SGHNT and CDR2 is YYREEE (reference sequence). V was clipped by 4 bases and J by 8 bases, with 13 bases between them. The CDR3 DNA is TGTGCCAGCAGCCGTGACAGAGTGGATGAGCAGTTCTTC. It is translated as CASSRDRVDEQFF.

A few counts support this clone. The rearrangement uses TRBV29-1 and TRBJ2-1; 10 nucleotides match TRBD2. The germline gives CDR1 SQVTM, CDR2 ANQGSEA. V dropped 0 bases and J dropped 1; count of bases not matched to a gene: 15. There are 20 residues in the CDR3. The CDR3 DNA sequence: TGCAGCGTTGAAGATCCGGCTAGCGGGAGTTGGGGTGTATCCTACAATGAGCAGTTCTTC. This gives the protein CSVEDPASGSWGVSYNEQFF.

The chain is built from TRBV29-1 and TRBJ2-3, with TRBD1 matching 7 bases. Germline assignment: CDR1 SQVTM and CDR2 ANQGSEA. The CDR3 is 11 residues long. Trimming at V came to 6 bases and at J to 3 bases, leaving 0 bases not matched to a gene. The CDR3 loop is CSVTGTDTQYF. CDR3 bases: TGCAGCGTGACAGGGACAGATACGCAGTATTTT.

The genes are TRBV28 and TRBJ2-3, with a weak D call TRBD2 (6 bases). Germline-derived CDR1 and CDR2 are MDHEN and SYDVKM. CDR3 length: 16 residues. Trimming left V 6 bases short and J 5 bases short, with 21 bases between. CDR3 in amino acids: CASSRRLASWGDTQYF. The DNA of the CDR3 is TGTGCCAGCAGCCGACGTCTAGCGTCATGGGGAGATACGCAGTATTTT.

V and J are TRBV5-1 and TRBJ2-2; TRBD1 aligns across 7 bases. The CDR3 is 16 residues long. From germline, CDR1 is SGHRS and CDR2 YFSETQ. Unmatched junction bases numbered 11, after V lost 4 bases and J lost 5 bases. DNA of the CDR3: TGCGCCAGCAGCCAAAGACAGGGACGTCGAACCGGGGAGCTGTTTTTT. Translation gives CASSQRQGRRTGELFF.

The J gene is TRBJ1-3, the V gene TRBV6-5, with D possibly TRBD1 on 6 matching bases. Between the trimmed V and J ends, which lost 5 bases and 2 bases, there was a span of 13 bases. Germline V gene sequence: CDR1 MNHEY, CDR2 SVGAGI. This CDR3 contains 15 residues. In DNA form, the CDR3 reads TGTGCCAGCAGTACGGACAGTTATCCTGGAAACACCATATATTTT. This codes for CASSTDSYPGNTIYF.

V usage is TRBV28 and J usage is TRBJ2-2; possibly TRBD2 for D (7 bases). The germline CDR1 and CDR2 sequences are MDHEN and SYDVKM. This CDR3 contains 12 residues. V shed 11 bases and J shed 5 bases, with 12 bases lying between them. CDR3 loop: CAYGGRTGELFF. In nucleotides, the CDR3 is TGTGCCTACGGGGGGCGGACCGGGGAGCTGTTTTTT.